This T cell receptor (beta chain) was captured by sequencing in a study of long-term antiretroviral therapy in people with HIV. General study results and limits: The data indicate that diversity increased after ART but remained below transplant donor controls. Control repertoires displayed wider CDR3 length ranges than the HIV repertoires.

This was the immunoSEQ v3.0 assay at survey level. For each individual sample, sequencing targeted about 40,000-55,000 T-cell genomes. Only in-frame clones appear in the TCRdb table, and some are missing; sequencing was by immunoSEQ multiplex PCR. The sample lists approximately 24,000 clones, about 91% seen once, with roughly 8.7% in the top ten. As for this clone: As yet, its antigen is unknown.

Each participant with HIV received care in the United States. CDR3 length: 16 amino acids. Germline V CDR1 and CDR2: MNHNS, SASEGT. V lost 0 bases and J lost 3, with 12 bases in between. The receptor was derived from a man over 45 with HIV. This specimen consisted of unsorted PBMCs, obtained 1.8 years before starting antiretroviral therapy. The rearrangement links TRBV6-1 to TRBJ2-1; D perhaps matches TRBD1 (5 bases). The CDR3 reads CASSEALGARYNEQFF. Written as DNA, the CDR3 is TGTGCCAGCAGTGAAGCGCTTGGGGCCCGCTACAATGAGCAGTTCTTC.